A selection of T cell receptor beta chains follows, all from one sample in a study of blood T cell repertoires in COVID-19. TCRdb's table, derived via immunoSEQ multiplex PCR, lists solely in-frame clones and lacks some. The sample shows around 480,000 clones, roughly 87% of them seen only once. Input material: PBMCs or T cells enriched from blood (not recorded which). The receptors stem from a woman aged 18-29 years who had recovered from COVID-19. Both conserved end residues are part of each CDR3. The D gene is left open where the match is weak. Size values are once, few and many counts, or a class for expanded clones, and some rows have none.

TRBV7-9	TRBD2	TRBJ2-1	.	CASSLGGGGTYNEQFF	TGTGCCAGCAGCTTAGGAGGCGGGGGGACCTACAATGAGCAGTTCTTC
TRBV5-5	TRBD1	TRBJ1-2	once	CASSRTGVRLLLQNYGYTF	TGTGCCAGCAGCCGGACAGGGGTTCGGTTACTTTTACAAAACTATGGCTACACCTTC
TRBV5-6	TRBD2	TRBJ2-3	.	CASSTLAGSTDTQYF	TGTGCCAGCTCGACCTTAGCGGGGAGCACAGATACGCAGTATTTT
TRBV6-5	TRBD1	TRBJ1-2	.	CASRDHTGTGYGYTF	TGTGCCAGCAGGGACCATACCGGGACAGGCTATGGCTACACCTTC
TRBV20-1	TRBD2	TRBJ2-3	.	CSASFTTSGGADTQYF	TGCAGTGCTAGTTTCACGACTAGCGGGGGGGCAGATACGCAGTATTTT
TRBV11-2	.	TRBJ1-2	.	CASSLGWGDPKRDGYTF	TGTGCCAGCAGCTTAGGATGGGGGGATCCGAAGAGGGATGGCTACACCTTC
TRBV7-3	TRBD2	TRBJ2-3	.	CASSFGRTSGTDTQYF	TGTGCCAGCAGCTTCGGTCGAACTAGCGGGACAGATACGCAGTATTTT
TRBV18	.	TRBJ2-7	few	CASSASSGERYEQYF	TGTGCCAGCTCAGCAAGTTCAGGGGAACGGTACGAGCAGTACTTC
TRBV11-2	.	TRBJ1-1	.	CASSLGLVNTEAFF	TGTGCCAGCAGCTTGGGGCTAGTGAACACTGAAGCTTTCTTT
TRBV5-1	.	TRBJ2-6	once	CASSSNRGPSGGANVLTF	TGCGCCAGCAGCTCTAACCGGGGTCCTTCTGGGGGGGCCAACGTCCTGACTTTC
TRBV4-1	TRBD1	TRBJ2-7	.	CASSLRTGYEQYF	TGCGCCAGCAGCCTTCGGACAGGTTACGAGCAGTACTTC
TRBV23-1	.	TRBJ2-2	.	CASNCTGPPDTGELFF	TGCGCCAGCAATTGTACAGGGCCCCCGGACACCGGGGAGCTGTTTTTT
TRBV5-4	TRBD1	TRBJ1-2	.	CASSRGQGGYGYTF	TGTGCCAGCAGCCGGGGGCAGGGGGGCTATGGCTACACCTTC
TRBV2	.	TRBJ1-2	.	CASIQAVPNYGYTF	TGTGCCAGCATACAGGCAGTCCCAAACTATGGCTACACCTTC
TRBV5-1	.	TRBJ2-7	.	CASKVGHPRDEQYF	TGCGCCAGCAAGGTCGGACACCCCCGAGATGAGCAGTACTTC
TRBV6-5	TRBD1	TRBJ2-7	few	CASRGQSYEQYF	TGTGCCAGCAGGGGACAGTCCTACGAGCAGTACTTC
TRBV6-5	.	TRBJ2-1	.	CASWTDPKGQFF	TGTGCCAGCTGGACAGACCCTAAGGGGCAGTTCTTC
TRBV5-8	.	TRBJ2-1	.	CASSLVGRGEQFF	TGTGCCAGCAGCTTGGTCGGGCGGGGAGAGCAGTTCTTC
TRBV6-6	.	TRBJ1-3	.	CASRAGTGNTIYF	TGTGCCAGCCGGGCAGGGACAGGAAACACCATATATTTT
TRBV5-1	.	TRBJ1-4	.	CASSSGLAQEKLFF	TGCGCCAGCAGCTCGGGACTTGCCCAGGAAAAACTGTTTTTT
TRBV6-5	TRBD1	TRBJ1-2	.	CASSVTGGYYGYTF	TGTGCCAGCAGCGTGACAGGGGGCTACTATGGCTACACCTTC
TRBV5-5	.	TRBJ1-3	.	CASTLDSGNTIYF	TGTGCCAGCACCCTAGATTCGGGAAACACCATATATTTT
TRBV28	.	TRBJ1-1	.	CASSLGHKLEAFF	TGTGCCAGCAGTTTGGGACATAAATTAGAAGCTTTCTTT
TRBV30	.	TRBJ2-7	.	CAWRVPGRRGIYEQYF	TGTGCCTGGAGGGTCCCGGGTCGGCGGGGTATCTACGAGCAGTACTTC
TRBV27	.	TRBJ1-5	.	CASGLGQPQHF	TGTGCCAGCGGACTAGGACAGCCCCAGCATTTT
TRBV6-5	.	TRBJ1-2	.	CASSYSLGRLNGYTF	TGTGCCAGCAGTTACTCGTTGGGCAGGCTTAATGGCTACACCTTC
TRBV4-1	.	TRBJ1-2	.	CASSQDGARGYTF	TGCGCCAGCAGCCAAGATGGGGCGCGAGGCTACACCTTC
TRBV7-2	TRBD1	TRBJ1-2	.	CASSFPGQAMFGGYTF	TGTGCCAGCAGCTTCCCGGGACAGGCTATGTTTGGAGGCTACACCTTC
TRBV10-1	.	TRBJ2-7	once	CASSPQGSYEQYF	TGCGCCAGCAGCCCGCAGGGCTCCTACGAGCAGTACTTC
TRBV11-2	TRBD2	TRBJ2-3	once	CASSPSRRASGGPTDTQYF	TGTGCCAGCAGCCCCTCCCGTAGGGCTAGCGGGGGCCCCACAGATACGCAGTATTTT
TRBV19	TRBD1	TRBJ1-1	.	CASRAEGAVNTEAFF	TGTGCCAGTAGAGCCGAGGGGGCCGTTAACACTGAAGCTTTCTTT
TRBV6-5	.	TRBJ1-6	.	CASSTDRNSPLHF	TGTGCCAGCAGCACCGACAGAAATTCACCCCTCCACTTT
TRBV30	TRBD1	TRBJ2-2	.	CAWGQGPGELFF	TGTGCCTGGGGACAGGGCCCCGGGGAGCTGTTTTTT
TRBV5-1	TRBD1	TRBJ2-7	.	CASSSGTELYEQYF	TGCGCCAGCAGCTCCGGGACAGAGCTTTACGAGCAGTACTTC
TRBV30	.	TRBJ1-6	.	CACQADSHSYNSPLHF	TGTGCCTGCCAGGCGGACAGCCACTCCTATAATTCACCCCTCCACTTT
TRBV28	TRBD1	TRBJ1-6	.	CASIEGGPYNSPLHF	TGTGCCAGCATTGAAGGGGGCCCCTATAATTCACCCCTCCACTTT
TRBV27	TRBD1	TRBJ1-2	.	CASSLAGTGYSYGYTF	TGTGCCAGCAGTTTAGCCGGGACAGGGTATTCGTATGGCTACACCTTC
TRBV5-6	.	TRBJ1-1	once	CASSSARELTEAFF	TGTGCCAGCAGCTCCGCCAGGGAATTAACTGAAGCTTTCTTT
TRBV7-2	.	TRBJ2-3	once	CASSLVARLVVDTQYF	TGTGCCAGCAGCTTAGTGGCTAGACTAGTGGTAGATACGCAGTATTTT
TRBV12-3/TRBV12-4	.	TRBJ1-3	.	CASRLGNTIYF	TGTGCCAGCAGACTAGGAAACACCATATATTTT
TRBV7-2	TRBD1	TRBJ1-6	.	CASSYSSTGNSPLHF	TGTGCCAGCAGCTATTCGTCGACAGGGAATTCACCCCTCCACTTT
TRBV14	.	TRBJ2-5	.	CASSHSGTAIQETQYF	TGTGCCAGCAGCCACAGTGGGACTGCAATTCAAGAGACCCAGTACTTC